The present entry profiles one TCR beta chain with its context. V lost 4 bases and J lost 1; bases outside the gene matches: 7. Germline loops: CDR1 SEHNR, CDR2 FQNEAQ (reference sequence). The CDR3 totals 16 residues. This record comes from a study of cytomegalovirus exposure and HLA in healthy donors. Primers included in the PCR were 60 Vbeta and 13 Jbeta primers. Sequencing used immunoSEQ multiplex PCR; TCRdb keeps in-frame clones, though not all of them. The table shows approximately 110,000 clones, with 60% to 80% occurring only once. In nominal health when sampled, donors likely had unrecorded immune exposures nonetheless.

The gene calls are TRBV7-9 and TRBJ2-3; 8 bases agree with TRBD2. The origin of this receptor is a man under 40 in good health and CMV-seronegative. Sequencing was carried out using PBMCs. The CDR3 spells CASSSTVTSGTDTQYF. CDR3 sequence (DNA): TGTGCCAGCAGCTCGACTGTGACTAGCGGCACAGATACGCAGTATTTT. The whole variable domain, remainder taken from reference TRBV7-9 and TRBJ2-3, is DTGVSQNPRHKITKRGQNVTFRCDPISEHNRLYWYRQTLGQGPEFLTYFQNEAQLEKSRLLSDRFSAERPKGSFSTLEIQRTEQGDSAMYLCASSSTVTSGTDTQYFGPGTRLTVL.